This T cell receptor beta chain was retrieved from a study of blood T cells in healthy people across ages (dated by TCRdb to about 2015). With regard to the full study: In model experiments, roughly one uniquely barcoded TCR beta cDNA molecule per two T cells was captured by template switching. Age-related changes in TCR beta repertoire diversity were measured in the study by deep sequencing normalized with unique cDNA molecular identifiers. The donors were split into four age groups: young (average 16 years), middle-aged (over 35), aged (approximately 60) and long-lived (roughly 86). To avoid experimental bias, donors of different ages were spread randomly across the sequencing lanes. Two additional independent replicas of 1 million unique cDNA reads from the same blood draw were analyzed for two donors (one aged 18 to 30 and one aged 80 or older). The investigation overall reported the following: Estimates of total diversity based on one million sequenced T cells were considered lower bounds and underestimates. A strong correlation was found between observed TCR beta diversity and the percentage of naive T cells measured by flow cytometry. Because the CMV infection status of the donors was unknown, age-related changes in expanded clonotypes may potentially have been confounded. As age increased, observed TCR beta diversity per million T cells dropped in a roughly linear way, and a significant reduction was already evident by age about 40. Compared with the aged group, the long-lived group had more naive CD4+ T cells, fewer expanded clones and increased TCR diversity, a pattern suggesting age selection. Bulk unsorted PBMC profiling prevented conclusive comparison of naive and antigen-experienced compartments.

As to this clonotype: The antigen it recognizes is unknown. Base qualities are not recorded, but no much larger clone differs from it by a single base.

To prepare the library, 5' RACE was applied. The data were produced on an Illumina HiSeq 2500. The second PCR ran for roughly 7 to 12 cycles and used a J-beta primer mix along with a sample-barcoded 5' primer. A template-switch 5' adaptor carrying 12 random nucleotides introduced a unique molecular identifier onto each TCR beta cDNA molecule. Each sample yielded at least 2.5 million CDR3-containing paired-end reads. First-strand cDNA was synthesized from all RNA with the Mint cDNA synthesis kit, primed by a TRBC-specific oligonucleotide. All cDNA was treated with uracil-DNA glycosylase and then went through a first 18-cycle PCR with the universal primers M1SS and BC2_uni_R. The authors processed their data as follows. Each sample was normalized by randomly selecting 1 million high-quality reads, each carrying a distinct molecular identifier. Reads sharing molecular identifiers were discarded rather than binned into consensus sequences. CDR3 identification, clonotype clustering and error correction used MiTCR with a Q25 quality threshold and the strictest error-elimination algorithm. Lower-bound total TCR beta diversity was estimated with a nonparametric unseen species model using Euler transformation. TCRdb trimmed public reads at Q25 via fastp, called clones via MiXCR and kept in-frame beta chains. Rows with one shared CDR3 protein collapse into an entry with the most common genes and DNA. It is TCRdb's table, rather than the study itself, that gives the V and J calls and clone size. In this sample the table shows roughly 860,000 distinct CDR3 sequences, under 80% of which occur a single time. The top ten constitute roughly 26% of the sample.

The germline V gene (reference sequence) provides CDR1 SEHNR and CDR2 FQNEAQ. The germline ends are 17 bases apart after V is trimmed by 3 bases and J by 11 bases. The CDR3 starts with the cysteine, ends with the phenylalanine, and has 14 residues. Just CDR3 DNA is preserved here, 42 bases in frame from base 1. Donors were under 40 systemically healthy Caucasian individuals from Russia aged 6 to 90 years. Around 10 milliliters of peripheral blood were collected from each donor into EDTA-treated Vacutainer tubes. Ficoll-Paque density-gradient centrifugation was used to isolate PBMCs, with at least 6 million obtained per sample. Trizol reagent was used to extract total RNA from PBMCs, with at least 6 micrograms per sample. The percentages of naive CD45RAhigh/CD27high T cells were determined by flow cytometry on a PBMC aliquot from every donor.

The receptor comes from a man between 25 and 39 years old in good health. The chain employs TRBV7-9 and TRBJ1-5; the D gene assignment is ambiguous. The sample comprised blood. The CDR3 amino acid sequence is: CASSFAGGPEAQHF. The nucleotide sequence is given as TGTGCCAGCAGCTTTGCTGGCGGGCCTGAGGCCCAGCATTTT.